What follows are 10 T cell receptor beta chains derived from one specimen sequenced in a study of blood T cell repertoires in COVID-19. Assay: immunoSEQ multiplex PCR; the TCRdb copy retains only in-frame clones and omits some. In the table there are about 140,000 clones, 77% of which are singletons. The sequencing sample was made of peripheral blood. The receptor source for this set is a woman aged 50 to 60 with active or convalescent COVID-19.

This clone has more than one count but fewer than ten. The chain is built from TRBV6-5 and TRBJ1-4, with 7 positions matching TRBD1. In germline, CDR1 is MNHEY, CDR2 SVGAGI. The ends lost 0 bases at V and 10 bases at J; junction bases unmatched: 5. This CDR3 is built from 14 residues. The CDR3 DNA reads as TGTGCCAGCAGTTACTCGACAGGGACGGTAAAACTGTTTTTT. This gives the protein CASSYSTGTVKLFF.

This sequence joins TRBV11-2 and TRBJ2-7; TRBD2 aligns across 8 bases. J was trimmed by 2 bases and V by 1 base; bases with no gene match: 4. Germline CDR1 is SGHAT and CDR2 is FQNNGV. The CDR3 is made up of 15 amino acids. The CDR3 loop is CASSLGLALAYEQYF. CDR3 nucleotide sequence: TGTGCCAGCAGCTTAGGACTAGCGCTAGCCTACGAGCAGTACTTC.

V and J are TRBV30 and TRBJ1-6, with D possibly being TRBD1 (5 bases). V shed 6 bases and J shed 0 bases, with 21 bases lying between them. Germline assignment: CDR1 GTSNPN and CDR2 SVGIG (reference sequence). This CDR3 comprises 18 residues. CDR3 sequence reads: CACPTVEFQGSYNSPLHF. The CDR3 DNA is TGTGCCTGCCCAACGGTAGAATTTCAGGGCTCCTATAATTCACCCCTCCACTTT.

V and J are TRBV2 and TRBJ1-6; D may be TRBD1 (6 bases). CDR3 length: 15 residues. The germline V gene encodes CDR1 SNHLY and CDR2 FYNNEI. V was shortened by 6 bases and J by 6 bases, with 15 bases between the two germline ends. This CDR3 reads CASSTQGPPNSPLHF. The CDR3 coding sequence is TGTGCCAGCAGCACCCAGGGGCCGCCTAATTCACCCCTCCACTTT.

The chain couples TRBV12-3 or TRBV12-4 to TRBJ2-7; no firm D call. This CDR3 is 12 amino acids long. V was trimmed by 4 bases and J by 3 bases, leaving 7 bases between them. Written as DNA, the CDR3 is TGTGCCAGCAGTTCCGACAACTACGAGCAGTACTTC. It is translated as CASSSDNYEQYF.

This clone was found many times. CDR3 region: CASSPRGTTGELFF. In nucleotides, the CDR3 is TGTGCCAGCAGCCCGCGGGGGACCACCGGGGAGCTGTTTTTT. The rearrangement uses TRBV7-3 and TRBJ2-2, with TRBD2 matching over 7 bases. CDR3 length equals 14 residues. Germline lookup yields CDR1 SGHTA and CDR2 FQGTGA. Trimming took 5 bases from V and 4 from J; bases not matched to a gene: 4.

There are a few counts of this clone. The rearrangement joins TRBV4-3 to TRBJ1-3; possible D gene TRBD1, 5 bases. V was cut by 1 base and J by 0 bases, with 16 bases left in between. The CDR3 spans 18 residues. Germline V gene lookup returns CDR1 LGHNA and CDR2 YSLEER. The DNA for the CDR3 is TGCGCCAGCAGCCAAGGTACCGGGACTCAAAACTCTGGAAACACCATATATTTT. Protein sequence: CASSQGTGTQNSGNTIYF.

This rearrangement joins TRBV28 to TRBJ1-1; D unresolved. V lost 7 bases and J lost 7, with 10 bases in between. Per germline, CDR1 MDHEN and CDR2 SYDVKM. CDR3 length: 11 residues. Here the CDR3 DNA reads TGTGCCAGCACGAGTGGTATTGAAGCTTTCTTT. Translated, it gives CASTSGIEAFF.

The DNA for the CDR3 is TGTGCCAGCAACGACAGGCGGGGAAACACCATATATTTT. It encodes CASNDRRGNTIYF. The V call is TRBV7-2, the J call TRBJ1-3; D is possibly TRBD1 (6 bases). Per germline, CDR1 SGHTA and CDR2 FQGNSA. The CDR3 totals 13 residues. V lost 7 bases and J 4 bases, leaving 11 bases between the germline ends.

The J gene is TRBJ2-5, the V gene TRBV5-6; 8 bases map to TRBD2. CDR3 length: 13 residues. After removal of 8 bases from V and 4 bases from J, the junction contained 7 bases not matched to a gene. In germline, CDR1 is SGHDT, CDR2 YYEEEE. CDR3 DNA sequence: TGTGCCAGACCAGGGCTAGCGGGAGAGACCCAGTACTTC. It specifies CARPGLAGETQYF.